The 12 T cell receptor beta chains given below trace back to one sample, sequenced in a study of control samples from healthy donors and cancer patients. Generated by immunoSEQ multiplex PCR, the TCRdb table keeps only in-frame clones and is missing some. Among approximately 90,000 clones listed, over 65% were seen once. What was sequenced was blood. Every receptor here comes from a woman aged 40 to 49 in good health.

The chain combines TRBV5-4 with TRBJ1-6; D is possibly TRBD1 (5 bases). The germline V and J ends were trimmed by 0 bases and 5 bases, with 9 bases remaining between them. The germline V gene has CDR1 SGHNT and CDR2 YYREEE (reference sequence). The CDR3 extends over 15 amino acids. The DNA of the CDR3 is TGTGCCAGCAGCTTGGAAGGGGCCCATAATTCACCCCTCCACTTT. Encoded protein: CASSLEGAHNSPLHF.

This clone was counted between two and nine times. The chain carries TRBV19 and TRBJ2-2, with TRBD2 matching over 7 bases. The CDR3 is 15 amino acids. Germline assignment: CDR1 LNHDA and CDR2 SQIVND (reference sequence). The junction had 6 bases not matched to a gene; V was cut back by 5 bases and J by 3 bases. For the CDR3, the DNA is TGTGCCAGTAGTTCCCTGGGAGGGTACACCGGGGAGCTGTTTTTT. Translated: CASSSLGGYTGELFF.

The chain carries TRBV4-3 and TRBJ2-2; unclear D gene. This CDR3 has 13 amino acids. The germline CDR1 and CDR2 sequences are LGHNA and YSLEER. Trimming stripped 3 bases from V and 7 bases from J, with 9 bases between. CDR3 bases: TGCGCCAGCAGCCAGGGGTCGATCGGGGAGCTGTTTTTT. Translating gives CASSQGSIGELFF.

This clone has only one observation. The J gene is TRBJ1-3, the V gene TRBV6-5; D ambiguous. V was shortened by 2 bases and J by 0 bases, with 2 bases between the two germline ends. This CDR3 has 13 residues. Germline V gene data show CDR1 as MNHEY and CDR2 as SVGAGI. The CDR3 sequence is CASSYDSGNTIYF. The CDR3 coding sequence is TGTGCCAGCAGTTACGACTCTGGAAACACCATATATTTT.

The genes are TRBV6-5 and TRBJ1-5; 12 nucleotides line up with TRBD1. The CDR3 sequence is 15 residues long. V dropped 10 bases and J dropped 0; count of bases not matched to a gene: 4. In germline, CDR1 is MNHEY, CDR2 SVGAGI. The CDR3: CATRDRGPSNQPQHF. The CDR3 DNA reads TGTGCCACCCGGGACAGGGGGCCTAGCAATCAGCCCCAGCATTTT.

This chain uses TRBV3-1 (or the pseudogene TRBV3-2) with TRBJ1-5, with D hard to call. V gave up 1 base and J gave up 0 bases, with 10 bases separating them. CDR1 LGHDT and CDR2 YNNKEL come from the germline V gene (reference sequence). The length of the CDR3 is 16 residues. In DNA form, the CDR3 reads TGTGCCAGCAGCCAAGGACCTACATTTAGCAATCAGCCCCAGCATTTT. Its translation is CASSQGPTFSNQPQHF.

This clone came up once. This rearrangement joins TRBV9 to TRBJ2-2; D unclear. The germline CDR1 and CDR2 sequences are SGDLS and YYNGEE. The CDR3 contains 14 residues. V shed 4 bases and J shed 9 bases, with 16 bases lying between them. The CDR3 protein is CASSLHPGIRELFF. CDR3 bases: TGTGCCAGCAGCCTACATCCGGGTATCAGGGAGCTGTTTTTT.

V usage is TRBV2 and J usage is TRBJ2-6; TRBD2 matches 7 bases. CDR1 and CDR2 (germline): SNHLY, FYNNEI. This CDR3 has 14 amino acids. The V segment lost 8 bases and the J segment 0 bases; nucleotides outside the gene matches: 1. CDR3 sequence reads: CASGGDSGANVLTF. CDR3 nucleotide sequence: TGTGCCAGCGGGGGGGACTCTGGGGCCAACGTCCTGACTTTC.

The chain joins TRBV4-3 to TRBJ1-2, with 8 positions matching TRBD1. V shed 0 bases and J 4 bases; nucleotides not matched to a gene: 13. CDR3 length: 18 residues. In germline, CDR1 is LGHNA, CDR2 YSLEER. The CDR3 nucleotides read TGCGCCAGCAGCCAAGATCAGGGGGCCGCCATGCGACTCTATGGCTACACCTTC. It is translated as CASSQDQGAAMRLYGYTF.

This rearrangement joins TRBV7-3 to TRBJ2-3; D is unclear. The CDR3 has 16 amino acids. V gave up 5 bases and J gave up 0 bases, with 15 bases separating them. Germline CDR1 reads SGHTA; CDR2 reads FQGTGA. The CDR3 DNA follows: TGTGCCAGCAGCCCGTCTCCATTGCCTAGCACAGATACGCAGTATTTT. Translating gives CASSPSPLPSTDTQYF.

The DNA of the CDR3 is TGTGCCAGCTCACCACTTGGGACAGGGGGCGATACTGAAGCTTTCTTT. Residues: CASSPLGTGGDTEAFF. The chain is built from TRBV18 and TRBJ1-1, with 12 bases aligning to TRBD1. Germline V gene data show CDR1 as KGHSH and CDR2 as LQKENI. The CDR3 runs to 16 residues. The trim removed 1 base at V and 5 bases at J, leaving 5 bases unmatched.

This chain joins TRBV15 and TRBJ2-2; TRBD2 matches at 14 bases. In germline, CDR1 is LNHNV, CDR2 YYDKDF (reference sequence). V lost 1 base to trimming and J lost 2 bases; unmatched junction nucleotides: 6. CDR3 length equals 19 residues. The CDR3 loop reads CATSRVGLAGGLNTGELFF. The CDR3 nucleotides are TGTGCCACCAGCAGAGTTGGACTAGCGGGGGGACTAAACACCGGGGAGCTGTTTTTT.